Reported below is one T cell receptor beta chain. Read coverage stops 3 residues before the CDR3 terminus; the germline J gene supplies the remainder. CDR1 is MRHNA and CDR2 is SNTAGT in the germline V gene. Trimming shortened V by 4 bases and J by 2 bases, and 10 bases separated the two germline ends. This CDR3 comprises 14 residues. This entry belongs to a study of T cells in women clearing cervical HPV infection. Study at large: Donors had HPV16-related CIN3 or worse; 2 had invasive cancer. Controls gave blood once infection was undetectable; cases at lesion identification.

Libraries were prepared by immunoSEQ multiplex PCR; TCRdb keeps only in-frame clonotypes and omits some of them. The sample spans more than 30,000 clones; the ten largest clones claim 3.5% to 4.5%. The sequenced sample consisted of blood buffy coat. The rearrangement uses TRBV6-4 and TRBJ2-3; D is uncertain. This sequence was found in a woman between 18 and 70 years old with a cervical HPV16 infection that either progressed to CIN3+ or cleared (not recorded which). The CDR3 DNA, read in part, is TGTGCCAGCAGTGGCGGAACGATCACAGATACG. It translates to CASSGGTITDT. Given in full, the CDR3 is CASSGGTITDTQYF.